This TCR beta chain was retrieved from a study of identical twins. MiXCR was run by TCRdb on the 5' RACE reads, yielding one entry per CDR3 protein. The sample yields approximately 500,000 distinct CDR3 sequences, 12% to 15% seen once. The V gene lost 2 bases and the J gene lost 6 bases, with 11 bases spanning the gap. This CDR3 spans 14 amino acids. Germline V gene data show CDR1 as ENHRY and CDR2 as SYGVKD. The data were also submitted as part of a second study, on yellow fever vaccine responses in identical twins.

Material for sequencing was CD4+ T cells sorted from blood. The TCR sequence derives from a woman aged 18-29 years in good health. The gene calls are TRBV10-3 and TRBJ2-1; D uncertain. CDR3 DNA: TGTGCCATCAGTGAGAACGGTGTGGCCAATGAGCAGTTCTTC. Translated, it gives CAISENGVANEQFF.